The subject of this entry is one T cell receptor (beta chain). The CDR3 is 13 amino acids. Germline V lookup: CDR1 LNHNV, CDR2 YYDKDF (reference sequence). V lost 3 bases to trimming and J lost 9 bases, with 12 bases between them. The source of the sample is a study of early T cells in non-severe SARS-CoV-2 infection. In TCRdb, the 5' RACE reads were re-called with MiXCR into one record per CDR3 protein. The table includes 85,000 to 95,000 distinct CDR3 sequences, around a sixth detected once. This sequence was found in an adult who was a healthcare worker with PCR-confirmed SARS-CoV-2 infection or an uninfected control (not recorded which). Source: whole blood, taken at baseline. V gene TRBV15 combines with J gene TRBJ2-1; D is unresolved. As DNA, the CDR3 is TGTGCCACCAGCAGGCTGGGTATCTCTGAGCAGTTCTTC. This codes for CATSRLGISEQFF.